These T cell receptor beta chains were read from a single sample in a study of cytomegalovirus exposure and HLA in healthy donors. Using immunoSEQ multiplex PCR, the repertoire was profiled, and TCRdb retains in-frame clones only, with some absent. The sample records over 150,000 clones, roughly 88% being singletons. Material for sequencing was PBMCs. Every receptor here comes from a woman in her 30s in good health and CMV-seropositive. Each CDR3 is given with its conserved first and last residue. D genes are given only for firm matches. Some rows mark clone size as missing; the rest say once, few, many or name a class of expanded clone.

j_gene,d_gene,v_gene,abundance,CDR3aa,CDR3nt
TRBJ2-1,TRBD2,TRBV4-2,NA,CASGGDGTSGGEQFF,TGTGCCAGCGGCGGCGACGGGACTAGTGGGGGTGAGCAGTTCTTC
TRBJ2-1,TRBD1,TRBV19,NA,CASSISGGWNEQFF,TGTGCCAGTAGTATCTCAGGGGGCTGGAATGAGCAGTTCTTC
TRBJ1-1,NA,TRBV6-1,NA,CASILSWNTEAFF,TGTGCCAGCATTTTGTCTTGGAACACTGAAGCTTTCTTT
TRBJ2-3,NA,TRBV12-2,NA,CASRLGRTVGSTDTQYF,TGTGCAAGTCGCTTAGGCCGAACAGTAGGTAGCACAGATACGCAGTATTTT
TRBJ2-1,NA,TRBV9,NA,CASSVGSELYNEQFF,TGTGCCAGCAGCGTAGGATCCGAGCTTTACAATGAGCAGTTCTTC
TRBJ2-1,TRBD1,TRBV2,NA,CASSLRGQGNEQFF,TGTGCCAGCAGTCTCCGGGGACAGGGAAATGAGCAGTTCTTC
TRBJ2-5,NA,TRBV18,NA,CASSPNLQETQYF,TGTGCCAGCTCACCAAATCTCCAAGAGACCCAGTACTTC
TRBJ2-2,NA,TRBV5-1,NA,CASSLMGQNTGELFF,TGCGCCAGCAGCTTGATGGGACAAAACACCGGGGAGCTGTTTTTT
TRBJ1-3,NA,TRBV28,once,CASSPGDRRTIYF,TGTGCCAGCAGCCCAGGGGACCGCCGTACCATATATTTT
TRBJ2-2,NA,TRBV11-3,NA,CASSSSRSGELFF,TGTGCCAGCAGCTCAAGTAGGAGCGGGGAGCTGTTTTTT
TRBJ1-2,TRBD1,TRBV9,NA,CASSSPGQGAPNYGYTF,TGTGCCAGCAGCTCACCGGGACAGGGGGCCCCTAACTATGGCTACACCTTC